Presented here are 32 T cell receptor beta chains from one specimen sequenced in a study of blood T cell repertoires in COVID-19. Libraries were prepared by immunoSEQ multiplex PCR; TCRdb keeps only in-frame clonotypes and omits some of them. The sample includes over 250,000 clones, 90% of them seen just once. Material for sequencing was PBMCs or T cells enriched from blood (not recorded which). These receptors were taken from a man aged 55 to 70 who had recovered from COVID-19.

The chain links TRBV29-1 to TRBJ1-2; no firm D call. Germline CDR1 reads SQVTM; CDR2 reads ANQGSEA. The ends were cut back, 1 base at V and 7 bases at J, with 7 bases in the middle. This CDR3 has 11 residues. CDR3 bases: TGCAGCGTTGAAGCAGAGGGTGGCTACACCTTC. This codes for CSVEAEGGYTF.

V is TRBV3-1 (or the pseudogene TRBV3-2) and J is TRBJ2-5; 9 bases fit TRBD1. The CDR3 covers 15 residues. The germline V gene encodes CDR1 LGHDT and CDR2 YNNKEL (reference sequence). Trimming at V came to 4 bases and at J to 7 bases, leaving 10 bases not matched to a gene. The DNA of the CDR3 is TGTGCCAGCAGCCGGGGACAGGGCGTCCGGGCGACCCAGTACTTC. It is translated as CASSRGQGVRATQYF.

The rearrangement links TRBV25-1 to TRBJ2-5; 7 bases line up with TRBD2. CDR1 is MGHDK, CDR2 SYGVNS, per germline. The CDR3 has 16 amino acids. Trimming took 6 bases from V and 4 from J; bases not matched to a gene: 14. This CDR3 reads CASSPSSGMSRETQYF. DNA for the CDR3: TGTGCCAGCAGCCCGTCAAGCGGGATGTCACGAGAGACCCAGTACTTC.

This clone was counted a single time. This chain connects TRBV9 to TRBJ2-7; TRBD2 matches at 10 bases. The V and J ends lost 2 bases and 7 bases, in that order; junction bases with no gene match: 12. Germline V gives CDR1 SGDLS, CDR2 YYNGEE. There are 16 residues in the CDR3. The CDR3 protein is CASSVTSGVTLGEQYF. The CDR3 bases are TGTGCCAGCAGCGTTACTAGCGGGGTCACCCTAGGGGAGCAGTACTTC.

This clone was recorded once. This chain links TRBV6-2 or TRBV6-3 with TRBJ1-2, with TRBD1 matching 7 bases. CDR1 is MNHEY and CDR2 is SVGEGT in the germline V gene. The CDR3 spans 13 residues. Trimming cost V 5 bases and J 4 bases; bases outside gene matches: 4. The CDR3 protein is CASSTGDRYGYTF. In DNA, the CDR3 is TGTGCCAGCAGTACAGGGGACCGCTATGGCTACACCTTC.

The rearrangement links TRBV19 to TRBJ1-2; unclear D gene. The V gene lost 4 bases and the J gene lost 0 bases, with 12 bases spanning the gap. Germline V gene lookup returns CDR1 LNHDA and CDR2 SQIVND (reference sequence). The CDR3 loop spans 15 amino acids. The CDR3 spells CASSTARAANYGYTF. CDR3 nucleotide sequence: TGTGCCAGTAGTACCGCGCGGGCGGCTAACTATGGCTACACCTTC.

J is TRBJ1-4 and V is TRBV6-1; D remains unclear. Per the germline V gene, CDR1 is MNHNS and CDR2 is SASEGT. This CDR3 spans 15 amino acids. V was trimmed by 2 bases and J by 5 bases, leaving 12 bases between them. In DNA form, the CDR3 reads TGTGCCAGCAGTGAATACCTCCCGAGGAATGAAAAACTGTTTTTT. This codes for CASSEYLPRNEKLFF.

This chain links TRBV19 with TRBJ2-4; D gene unclear. The ends were cut back, 1 base at V and 1 base at J, with 11 bases in the middle. Germline lookup yields CDR1 LNHDA and CDR2 SQIVND (reference sequence). The CDR3 is 16 amino acids. CDR3 protein: CASSIVTTLAKNIQYF. CDR3 coding DNA: TGTGCCAGTAGTATAGTGACAACCTTGGCCAAAAACATTCAGTACTTC.

V is TRBV7-2 and J is TRBJ1-6; 7 bases map to TRBD1. The CDR3 is made up of 14 amino acids. V shed 6 bases, J shed 5 bases, and the junction held 4 bases outside the gene matches. Germline V gene lookup returns CDR1 SGHTA and CDR2 FQGNSA. The CDR3 reads CASRRQGDNSPLHF. The CDR3 nucleotides read TGTGCCAGCAGGCGACAGGGCGATAATTCACCCCTCCACTTT.

This clone was counted once. The V and J genes are TRBV6-5 and TRBJ1-2, with D perhaps matching TRBD1 (5 bases). The CDR3 is 12 amino acids. The ends were cut back, 4 bases at V and 8 bases at J, with 11 bases in the middle. CDR1 is MNHEY, CDR2 SVGAGI, per germline. The CDR3 loop is CASSSLGGGYTF. The CDR3, as DNA: TGTGCCAGCAGTTCCCTGGGGGGAGGCTACACCTTC.

This clone was picked up a small number of times. V and J are TRBV20-1 and TRBJ1-1; D is undetermined. The V and J ends lost 4 bases and 8 bases respectively, with 11 bases between them. CDR1 DFQATT and CDR2 SNEGSKA come from the germline V gene (reference sequence). The CDR3 spans 11 residues. The CDR3 sequence is CSAMSIAEAFF. The CDR3 nucleotides are TGCAGTGCTATGAGCATCGCCGAAGCTTTCTTT.

This chain links TRBV28 with TRBJ2-4; 10 bases line up with TRBD2. This CDR3 has 18 residues. V lost 7 bases to trimming and J lost 8 bases; unmatched junction nucleotides: 20. Germline V gives CDR1 MDHEN, CDR2 SYDVKM. CDR3: CASTLGASGSPLWDIQYF. The CDR3 DNA follows: TGTGCCAGCACTCTGGGGGCTAGCGGGAGCCCTTTGTGGGACATTCAGTACTTC.

The chain has TRBV18 and TRBJ1-1; tentative D call: TRBD1 (5 bases). CDR1 is KGHSH, CDR2 LQKENI, per germline. Trimming removed 3 bases at V and 11 bases at J, with 22 bases between. The CDR3 is made up of 15 amino acids. Here the CDR3 DNA reads TGTGCCAGCTCACCTCTGGGACTTTCAACAGTTCGGGCTTTCTTT. As protein: CASSPLGLSTVRAFF.

This sequence joins TRBV12-5 and TRBJ1-5; 7 bases match TRBD1. V shed 6 bases and J 5 bases; nucleotides not matched to a gene: 10. In germline, CDR1 is LGHNT, CDR2 FRNRAP. The CDR3 runs 15 residues. CDR3 coding DNA: TGTGCTAGTGGGACGACAGGGAACGAGGATCAGCCCCAGCATTTT. Its protein product is CASGTTGNEDQPQHF. The full variable domain, its missing parts supplied by reference TRBV12-5 and TRBJ1-5, is DARVTQTPRHKVTEMGQEVTMRCQPILGHNTVFWYRQTMMQGLELLAYFRNRAPLDDSGMPKDRFSAEMPDATLATLKIQPSEPRDSAVYFCASGTTGNEDQPQHFGDGTRLSIL.

V and J are TRBV20-1 and TRBJ2-1; the D is unclear. The V end lost 6 bases, the J end lost 4 bases, and 7 bases lay between the germline ends. There are 11 residues in the CDR3. Per the germline V gene, CDR1 is DFQATT and CDR2 is SNEGSKA (reference sequence). CDR3 region: CSARLYNEQFF. The CDR3 nucleotides are TGCAGTGCCCGACTGTACAATGAGCAGTTCTTC.

The chain couples TRBV2 to TRBJ1-3; possibly TRBD1 for D (6 bases). The V gene lost 1 base and the J gene lost 1 base, with 11 bases spanning the gap. Germline V gene data show CDR1 as SNHLY and CDR2 as FYNNEI. The CDR3 consists of 16 residues. DNA of the CDR3: TGTGCCAGCAGTGAAGGGCAGGGGTTATCTGGAAACACCATATATTTT. This gives the protein CASSEGQGLSGNTIYF.

The chain is built from TRBV24-1 and TRBJ1-5, with D perhaps matching TRBD1 (5 bases). The length of the CDR3 is 14 residues. Germline V lookup: CDR1 KGHDR, CDR2 SFDVKD. V dropped 3 bases and J dropped 1 base, with 6 bases sitting between them. DNA of the CDR3: TGTGCCACCAGTGATGCAGGGAGCAATCAGCCCCAGCATTTT. Translation gives CATSDAGSNQPQHF.

The rearrangement joins TRBV5-1 to TRBJ2-7, with 13 positions matching TRBD2. V gave up 2 bases and J gave up 3 bases; unmatched junction bases: 2. CDR1 and CDR2 (germline): SGHRS, YFSETQ. This CDR3 comprises 15 residues. DNA of the CDR3: TGCGCCAGCAGCTTTGGACTAGCGGGAGACTACGAGCAGTACTTC. It yields the protein CASSFGLAGDYEQYF. The full variable domain, rest sourced from reference TRBV5-1 and TRBJ2-7, is KAGVTQTPRYLIKTRGQQVTLSCSPISGHRSVSWYQQTPGQGLQFLFEYFSETQRNKGNFPGRFSGRQFSNSRSEMNVSTLELGDSALYLCASSFGLAGDYEQYFGPGTRLTVT.

V usage is TRBV5-1 and J usage is TRBJ2-5, with TRBD1 as a possible D gene (6 bases). CDR3 length: 15 amino acids. V was shortened by 4 bases and J by 2 bases, with 15 bases between the two germline ends. CDR1 and CDR2 from the germline V gene are SGHRS and YFSETQ. The CDR3 nucleotides are TGCGCCAGCAGCCCTTGGAGCCAGGGGCAAGAGACCCAGTACTTC. Translating it yields CASSPWSQGQETQYF.

The chain couples TRBV4-2 to TRBJ2-1; 15 bases are shared with TRBD2. Per germline, CDR1 LGHNA and CDR2 YNFKEQ. CDR3 size: 16 residues. Trimming removed 3 bases from V and 4 bases from J; junction bases left unmatched: 1. This chain's CDR3 is CASSHGTSGGYNEQFF. In DNA form, the CDR3 reads TGTGCCAGCAGCCATGGGACTAGCGGGGGGTACAATGAGCAGTTCTTC.

This chain joins TRBV9 and TRBJ2-1; 12 nucleotides agree with TRBD2. The CDR3 spans 16 residues. V shed 0 bases and J 8 bases; nucleotides not matched to a gene: 6. Germline V gene data show CDR1 as SGDLS and CDR2 as YYNGEE. Here the CDR3 reads CASSVESSGRAHEQFF. CDR3 nucleotide sequence: TGTGCCAGCAGCGTAGAATCTAGCGGGAGGGCTCATGAGCAGTTCTTC.

This clone was found a few times. The V gene is TRBV11-2, the J gene TRBJ1-1; no clear D gene. V was pared by 5 bases and J by 0 bases, with 10 bases between. This CDR3 contains 14 residues. CDR1 SGHAT and CDR2 FQNNGV come from the germline V gene. CDR3 sequence (DNA): TGTGCCAGCAGCCCTCGGGTCTTGAACACTGAAGCTTTCTTT. This gives the protein CASSPRVLNTEAFF.

This CDR3 reads CASSPGLAGYQETQYF. CDR3 nucleotides: TGTGCCAGCAGCCCGGGACTAGCGGGGTACCAAGAGACCCAGTACTTC. V is TRBV7-8 and J is TRBJ2-5; 13 bases are shared with TRBD2. This CDR3 comprises 16 residues. Trimming cost V 5 bases and J 0 bases; bases outside gene matches: 3. Looked up from germline, CDR1 is SGHVS and CDR2 is FQNEAQ.

This clone was seen a few times. The gene calls are TRBV11-2 and TRBJ2-7, with D possibly being TRBD2 (6 bases). Germline CDR1 SGHAT, CDR2 FQNNGV. Trimming stripped 5 bases from V and 6 bases from J, with 8 bases between. This CDR3 contains 11 residues. The CDR3 here is CASSLGSEQYF. DNA for the CDR3: TGTGCCAGCAGCCTCGGGAGCGAGCAGTACTTC.

The genes are TRBV9 and TRBJ2-6; D is perhaps TRBD1 (5 bases). Trimming removed 6 bases from V and 3 bases from J, with 13 bases in between. Germline CDR1 SGDLS, CDR2 YYNGEE. This CDR3 has 15 amino acids. CDR3 in DNA: TGTGCCAGCACCCCCTCAAGGGGTGGGGCCAACGTCCTGACTTTC. Its protein is CASTPSRGGANVLTF.

The V gene is TRBV30, the J gene TRBJ2-2, with D possibly TRBD2 on 6 matching bases. Germline CDR1 and CDR2: GTSNPN and SVGIG (reference sequence). The CDR3 is made up of 14 amino acids. V was trimmed by 2 bases and J by 2 bases, leaving 9 bases between them. The CDR3 protein is CAWSHGGNTGELFF. The CDR3 DNA follows: TGTGCCTGGAGTCACGGGGGAAACACCGGGGAGCTGTTTTTT. The whole variable domain, remainder taken from reference TRBV30 and TRBJ2-2, is SQTIHQWPATLVQPVGSPLSLECTVEGTSNPNLYWYRQAAGRGLQLLFYSVGIGQISSEVPQNLSASRPQDRQFILSSKKLLLSDSGFYLCAWSHGGNTGELFFGEGSRLTVL.

The gene calls are TRBV30 and TRBJ2-2; 10 bases map to TRBD2. CDR3 size: 20 residues. CDR1 GTSNPN and CDR2 SVGIG come from the germline V gene (reference sequence). V lost 1 base to trimming and J lost 5 bases; unmatched junction nucleotides: 19. CDR3 in DNA: TGTGCCTGGAGTGAGGGAGTCTGGACACGGCTAGCGGGGGAAACCGGGGAGCTGTTTTTT. Translation gives CAWSEGVWTRLAGETGELFF.

The chain employs TRBV6-2 or TRBV6-3 and TRBJ1-1; D gene uncertain. Germline V gene data show CDR1 as MNHEY and CDR2 as SVGEGT. This CDR3 has 13 amino acids. Trimming took off 5 bases at V and 1 base at J, with 8 bases between the two ends. In nucleotides, the CDR3 is TGTGCCAGCAGTGCCGGGAGGAACACTGAAGCTTTCTTT. Amino acids: CASSAGRNTEAFF.

The CDR3 reads CASSGTGNRKAEKLFF. CDR3 bases: TGTGCCAGCAGCGGGACAGGGAACAGGAAAGCTGAAAAACTGTTTTTT. V gene TRBV21-1 combines with J gene TRBJ1-4; the DNA was not compared with TRBD1, the D call given in the table. TRBV21-1 constitutes a pseudogene. The CDR3 sequence is 16 residues long.

This chain uses TRBV6-4 with TRBJ1-5, with D uncertain. CDR1 is MRHNA and CDR2 is SNTAGT in the germline V gene. The CDR3 is 13 amino acids. V gave up 4 bases and J gave up 7 bases, with 11 bases separating them. CDR3 sequence: CASSVDPGQPQHF. The CDR3, as DNA: TGTGCCAGCAGTGTTGACCCCGGGCAGCCCCAGCATTTT.

The chain links TRBV3-1 (or the pseudogene TRBV3-2) to TRBJ1-1; perhaps TRBD1 as D (5 bases). Germline loops: CDR1 LGHDT, CDR2 YNNKEL (reference sequence). Between the trimmed V and J ends, which lost 1 base and 2 bases, there was a span of 11 bases. The length of the CDR3 is 15 residues. The CDR3: CASSQGGRQNTEAFF. The CDR3 region has the DNA TGTGCCAGCAGCCAAGGGGGCAGACAAAACACTGAAGCTTTCTTT.

This chain links TRBV28 with TRBJ1-6; TRBD1 agrees at 7 bases. Germline V CDR1 and CDR2: MDHEN, SYDVKM. The CDR3 has 13 amino acids. With 7 bases clipped from V and 7 bases from J, the junction kept 4 bases outside the gene matches. The CDR3 DNA reads TGTGCCAGCAATCGGGACAGAAATTCACCCCTCCACTTT. This translates into CASNRDRNSPLHF.